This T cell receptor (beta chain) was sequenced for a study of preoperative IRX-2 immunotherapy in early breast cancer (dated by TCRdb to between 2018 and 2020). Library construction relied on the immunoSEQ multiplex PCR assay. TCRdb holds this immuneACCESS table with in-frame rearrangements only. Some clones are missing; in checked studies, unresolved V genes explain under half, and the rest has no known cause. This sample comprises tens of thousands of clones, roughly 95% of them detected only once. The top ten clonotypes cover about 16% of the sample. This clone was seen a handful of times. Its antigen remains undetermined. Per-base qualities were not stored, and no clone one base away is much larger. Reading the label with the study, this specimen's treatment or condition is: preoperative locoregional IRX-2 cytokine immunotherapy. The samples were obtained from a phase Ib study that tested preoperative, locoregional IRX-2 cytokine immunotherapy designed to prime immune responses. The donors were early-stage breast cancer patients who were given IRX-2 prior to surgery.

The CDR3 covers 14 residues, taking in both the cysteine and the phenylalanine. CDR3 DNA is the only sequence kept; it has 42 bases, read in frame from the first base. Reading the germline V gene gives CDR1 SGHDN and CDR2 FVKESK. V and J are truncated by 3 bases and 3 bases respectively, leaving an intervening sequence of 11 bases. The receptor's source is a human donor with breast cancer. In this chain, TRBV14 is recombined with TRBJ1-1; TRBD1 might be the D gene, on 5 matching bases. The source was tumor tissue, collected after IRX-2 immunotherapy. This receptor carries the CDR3 CASSQQRGYTEAFF. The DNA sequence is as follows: TGTGCCAGCAGCCAGCAACGGGGGTACACTGAAGCTTTCTTT.